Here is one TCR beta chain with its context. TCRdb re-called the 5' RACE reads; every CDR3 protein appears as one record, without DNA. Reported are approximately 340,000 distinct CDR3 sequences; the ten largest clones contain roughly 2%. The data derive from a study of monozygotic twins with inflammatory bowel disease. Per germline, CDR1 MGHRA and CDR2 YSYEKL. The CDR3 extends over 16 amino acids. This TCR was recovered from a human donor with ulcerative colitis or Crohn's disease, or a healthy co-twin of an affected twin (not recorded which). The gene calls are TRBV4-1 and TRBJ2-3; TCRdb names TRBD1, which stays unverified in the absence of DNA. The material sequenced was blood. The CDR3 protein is CASSPYRGREINTQYF.